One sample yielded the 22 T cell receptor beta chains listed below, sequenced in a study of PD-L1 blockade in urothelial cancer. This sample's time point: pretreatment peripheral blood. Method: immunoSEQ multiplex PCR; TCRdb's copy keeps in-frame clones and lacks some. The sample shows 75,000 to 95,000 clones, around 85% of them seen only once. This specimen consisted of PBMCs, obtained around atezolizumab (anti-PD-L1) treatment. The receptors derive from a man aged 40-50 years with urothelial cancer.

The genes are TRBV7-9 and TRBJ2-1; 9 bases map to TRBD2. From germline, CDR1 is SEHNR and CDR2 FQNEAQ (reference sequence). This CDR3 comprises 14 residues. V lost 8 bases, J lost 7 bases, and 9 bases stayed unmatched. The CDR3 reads CASRGSGRKNEQFF. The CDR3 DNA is TGTGCCAGCCGGGGGAGCGGGAGGAAGAATGAGCAGTTCTTC.

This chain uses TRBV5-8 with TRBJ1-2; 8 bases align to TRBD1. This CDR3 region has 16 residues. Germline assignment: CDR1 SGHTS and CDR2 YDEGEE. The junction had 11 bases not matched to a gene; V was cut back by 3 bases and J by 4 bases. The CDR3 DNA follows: TGTGCCAGCAGCTGGAGCGGGACAGGTCAAAGCTATGGCTACACCTTC. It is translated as CASSWSGTGQSYGYTF.

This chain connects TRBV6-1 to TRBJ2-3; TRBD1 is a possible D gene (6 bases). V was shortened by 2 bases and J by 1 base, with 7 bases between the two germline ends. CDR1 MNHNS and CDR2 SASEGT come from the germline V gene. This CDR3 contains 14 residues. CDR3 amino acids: CASSERTGTDTQYF. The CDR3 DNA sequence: TGTGCCAGCAGTGAACGGACAGGCACAGATACGCAGTATTTT.

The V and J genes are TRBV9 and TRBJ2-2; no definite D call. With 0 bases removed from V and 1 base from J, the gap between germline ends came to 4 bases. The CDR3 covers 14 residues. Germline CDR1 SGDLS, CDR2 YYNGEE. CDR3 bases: TGTGCCAGCAGCGTAGGAGGGAACACCGGGGAGCTGTTTTTT. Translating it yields CASSVGGNTGELFF.

The CDR3 DNA reads TGTGCCATCAGTCGACTGACAGGGACCGAGCAGTACTTC. Translating gives CAISRLTGTEQYF. The V gene is TRBV10-3, the J gene TRBJ2-7, with TRBD1 identical over 7 bases. CDR3 length equals 13 residues. The germline CDR1 and CDR2 sequences are ENHRY and SYGVKD. V shed 5 bases and J 6 bases; nucleotides not matched to a gene: 7.

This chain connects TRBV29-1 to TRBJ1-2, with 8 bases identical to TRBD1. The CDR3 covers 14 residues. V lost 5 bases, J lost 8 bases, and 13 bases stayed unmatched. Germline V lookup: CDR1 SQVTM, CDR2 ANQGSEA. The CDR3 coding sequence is TGCAGCGTTTTATCCGGGACAGGCAATCCCGGCTACACCTTC. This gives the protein CSVLSGTGNPGYTF. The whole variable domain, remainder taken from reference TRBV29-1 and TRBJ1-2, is SAVISQKPSRDICQRGTSLTIQCQVDSQVTMMFWYRQQPGQSLTLIATANQGSEATYESGFVIDKFPISRPNLTFSTLTVSNMSPEDSSIYLCSVLSGTGNPGYTFGSGTRLTVV.

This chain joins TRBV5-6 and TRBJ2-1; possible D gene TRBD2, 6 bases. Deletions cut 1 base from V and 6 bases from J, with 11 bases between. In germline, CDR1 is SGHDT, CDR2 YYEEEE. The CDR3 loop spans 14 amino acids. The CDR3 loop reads CASSLLGSPNEQFF. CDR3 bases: TGTGCCAGCAGCTTGCTCGGGAGCCCCAATGAGCAGTTCTTC.

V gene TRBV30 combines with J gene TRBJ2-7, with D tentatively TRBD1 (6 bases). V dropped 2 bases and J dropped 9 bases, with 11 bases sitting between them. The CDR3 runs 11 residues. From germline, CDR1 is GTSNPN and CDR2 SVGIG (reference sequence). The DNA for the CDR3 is TGTGCCTGGAGTCACAGGGAAGGGCAGTACTTC. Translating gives CAWSHREGQYF.

The CDR3 DNA is TGTGCCAGCAGTGATTCGGGACAGGGAAGCTATGGCTACACCTTC. This gives the protein CASSDSGQGSYGYTF. The rearrangement links TRBV6-1 to TRBJ1-2, with 9 bases matching TRBD1. The germline V gene encodes CDR1 MNHNS and CDR2 SASEGT. The CDR3 consists of 15 residues. Trimming took 3 bases from V and 4 from J; bases not matched to a gene: 6.

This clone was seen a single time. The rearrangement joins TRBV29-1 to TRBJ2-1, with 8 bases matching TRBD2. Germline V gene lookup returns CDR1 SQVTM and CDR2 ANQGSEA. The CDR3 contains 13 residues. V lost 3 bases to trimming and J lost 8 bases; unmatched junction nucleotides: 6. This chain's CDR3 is CSVDLAGSHEQFF. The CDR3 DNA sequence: TGCAGCGTTGATCTAGCGGGTTCCCATGAGCAGTTCTTC.

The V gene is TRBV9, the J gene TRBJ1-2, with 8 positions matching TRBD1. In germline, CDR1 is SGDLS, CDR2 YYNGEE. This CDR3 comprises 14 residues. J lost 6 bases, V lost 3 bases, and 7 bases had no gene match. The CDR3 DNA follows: TGTGCCAGCAGCGGCCAAGTACAGGGGGATGGCTACACCTTC. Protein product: CASSGQVQGDGYTF.

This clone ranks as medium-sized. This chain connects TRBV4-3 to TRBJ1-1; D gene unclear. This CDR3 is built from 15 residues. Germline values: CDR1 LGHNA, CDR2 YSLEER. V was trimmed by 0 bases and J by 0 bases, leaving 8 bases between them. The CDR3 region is CASSQEAGMNTEAFF. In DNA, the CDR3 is TGCGCCAGCAGCCAAGAAGCAGGTATGAACACTGAAGCTTTCTTT.

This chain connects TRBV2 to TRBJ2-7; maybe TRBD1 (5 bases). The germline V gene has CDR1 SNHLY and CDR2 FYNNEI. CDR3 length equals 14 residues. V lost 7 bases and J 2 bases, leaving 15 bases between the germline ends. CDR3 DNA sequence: TGTGCCAGCAACGAGCAGGGAAGGGCCTACGAGCAGTACTTC. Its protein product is CASNEQGRAYEQYF.

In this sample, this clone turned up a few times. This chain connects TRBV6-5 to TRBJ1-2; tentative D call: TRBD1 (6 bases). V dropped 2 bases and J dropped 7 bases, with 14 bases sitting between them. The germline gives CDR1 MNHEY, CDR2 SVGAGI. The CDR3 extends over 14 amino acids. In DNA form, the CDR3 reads TGTGCCAGCAGTTACGCGGGGGCGCGGAGTGGCTACACCTTC. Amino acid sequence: CASSYAGARSGYTF.

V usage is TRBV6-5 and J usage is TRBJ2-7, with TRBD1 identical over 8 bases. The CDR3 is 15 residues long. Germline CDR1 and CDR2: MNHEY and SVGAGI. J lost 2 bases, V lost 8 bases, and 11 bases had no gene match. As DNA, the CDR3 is TGTGCCAGCGGGATCTCCGGGACAGGCACCTACGAGCAGTACTTC. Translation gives CASGISGTGTYEQYF.

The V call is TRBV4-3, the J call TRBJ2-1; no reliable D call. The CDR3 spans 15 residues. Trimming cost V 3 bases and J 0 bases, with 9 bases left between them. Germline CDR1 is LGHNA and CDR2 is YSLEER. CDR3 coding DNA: TGCGCCAGCAGCCACCTGCCTAGCTCCTACAATGAGCAGTTCTTC. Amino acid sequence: CASSHLPSSYNEQFF.

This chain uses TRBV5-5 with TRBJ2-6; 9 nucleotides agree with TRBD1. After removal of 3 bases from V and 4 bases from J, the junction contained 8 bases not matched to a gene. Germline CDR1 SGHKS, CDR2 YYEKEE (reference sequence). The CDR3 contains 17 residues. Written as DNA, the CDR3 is TGTGCCAGCAGCTCCGGGACAGGGACGATAGGGGCCAACGTCCTGACTTTC. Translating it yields CASSSGTGTIGANVLTF.

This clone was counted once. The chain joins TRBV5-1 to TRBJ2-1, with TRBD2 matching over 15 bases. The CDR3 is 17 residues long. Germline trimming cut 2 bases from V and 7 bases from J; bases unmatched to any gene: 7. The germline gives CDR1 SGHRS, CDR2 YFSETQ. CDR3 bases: TGCGCCAGCAGCTTCCGCGGACTAGCGGGAGGGGCAAATGAGCAGTTCTTC. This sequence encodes CASSFRGLAGGANEQFF.

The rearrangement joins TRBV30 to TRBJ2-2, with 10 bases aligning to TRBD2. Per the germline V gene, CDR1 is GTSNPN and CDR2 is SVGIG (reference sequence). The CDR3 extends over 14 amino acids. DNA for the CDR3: TGTGTCAGCGGGAGGGCCAAGGGGACCGGGGAGCTGTTTTTT. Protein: CVSGRAKGTGELFF.

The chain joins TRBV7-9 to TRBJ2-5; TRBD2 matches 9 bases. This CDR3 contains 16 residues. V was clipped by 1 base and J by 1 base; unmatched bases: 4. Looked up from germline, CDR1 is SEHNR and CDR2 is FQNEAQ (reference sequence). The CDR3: CASSLGVAGAQETQYF. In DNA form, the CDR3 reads TGTGCCAGCAGCTTAGGGGTAGCGGGAGCCCAAGAGACCCAGTACTTC.

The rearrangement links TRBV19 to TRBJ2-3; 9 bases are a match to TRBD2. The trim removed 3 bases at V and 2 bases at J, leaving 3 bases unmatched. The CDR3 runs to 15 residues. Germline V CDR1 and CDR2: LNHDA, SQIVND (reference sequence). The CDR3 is CASSMLAGYTDTQYF. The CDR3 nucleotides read TGTGCCAGTAGTATGCTAGCGGGGTACACAGATACGCAGTATTTT.

The CDR3 sequence: CASSLITDTQYF. In DNA form, the CDR3 reads TGTGCCAGCAGCCTTATCACAGATACGCAGTATTTT. The chain couples TRBV11-2 to TRBJ2-3, with unresolved D. The CDR3 is made up of 12 amino acids. V was pared by 5 bases and J by 2 bases, with 5 bases between. Germline V gives CDR1 SGHAT, CDR2 FQNNGV.